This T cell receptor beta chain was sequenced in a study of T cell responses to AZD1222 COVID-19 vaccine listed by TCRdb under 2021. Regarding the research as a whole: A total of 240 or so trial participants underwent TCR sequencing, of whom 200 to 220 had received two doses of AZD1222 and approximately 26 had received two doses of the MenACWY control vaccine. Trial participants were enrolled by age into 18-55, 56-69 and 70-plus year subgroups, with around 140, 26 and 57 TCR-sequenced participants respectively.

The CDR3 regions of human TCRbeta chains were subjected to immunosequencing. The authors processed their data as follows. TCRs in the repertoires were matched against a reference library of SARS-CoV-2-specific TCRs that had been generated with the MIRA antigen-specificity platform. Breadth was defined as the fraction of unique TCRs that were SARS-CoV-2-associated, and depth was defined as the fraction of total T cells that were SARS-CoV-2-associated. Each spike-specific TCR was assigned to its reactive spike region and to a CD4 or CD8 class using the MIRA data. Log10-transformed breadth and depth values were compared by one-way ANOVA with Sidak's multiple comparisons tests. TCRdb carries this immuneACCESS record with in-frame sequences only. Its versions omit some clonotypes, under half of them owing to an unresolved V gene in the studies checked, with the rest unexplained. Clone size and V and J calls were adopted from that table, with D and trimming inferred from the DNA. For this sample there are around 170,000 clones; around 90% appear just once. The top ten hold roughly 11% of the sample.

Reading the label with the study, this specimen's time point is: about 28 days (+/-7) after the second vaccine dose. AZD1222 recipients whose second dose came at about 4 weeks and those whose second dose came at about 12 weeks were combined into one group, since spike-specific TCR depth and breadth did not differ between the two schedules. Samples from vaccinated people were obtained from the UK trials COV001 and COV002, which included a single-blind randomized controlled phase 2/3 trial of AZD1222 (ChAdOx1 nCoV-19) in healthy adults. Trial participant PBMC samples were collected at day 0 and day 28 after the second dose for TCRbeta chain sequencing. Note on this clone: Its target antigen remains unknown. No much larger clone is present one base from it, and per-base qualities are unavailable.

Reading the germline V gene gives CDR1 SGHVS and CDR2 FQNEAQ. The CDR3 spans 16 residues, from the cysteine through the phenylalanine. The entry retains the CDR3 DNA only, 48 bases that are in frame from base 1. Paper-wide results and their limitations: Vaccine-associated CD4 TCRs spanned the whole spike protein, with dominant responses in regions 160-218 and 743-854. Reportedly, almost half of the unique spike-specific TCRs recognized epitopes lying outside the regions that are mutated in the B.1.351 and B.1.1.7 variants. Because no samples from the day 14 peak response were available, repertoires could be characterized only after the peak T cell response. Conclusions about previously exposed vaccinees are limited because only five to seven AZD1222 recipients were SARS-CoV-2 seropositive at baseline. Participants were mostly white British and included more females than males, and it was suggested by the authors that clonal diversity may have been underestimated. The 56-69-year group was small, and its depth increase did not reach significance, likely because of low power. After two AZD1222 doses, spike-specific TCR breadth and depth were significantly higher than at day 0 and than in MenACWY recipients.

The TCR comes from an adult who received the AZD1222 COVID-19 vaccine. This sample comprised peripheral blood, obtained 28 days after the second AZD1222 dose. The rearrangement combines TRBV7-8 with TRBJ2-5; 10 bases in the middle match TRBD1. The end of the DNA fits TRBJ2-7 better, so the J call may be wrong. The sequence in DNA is TGTGCCAGCAGCCCCCGGGACAGGGGAACGATCTACGAGCAGTACTTC. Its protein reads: CASSPRDRGTIYEQYF.